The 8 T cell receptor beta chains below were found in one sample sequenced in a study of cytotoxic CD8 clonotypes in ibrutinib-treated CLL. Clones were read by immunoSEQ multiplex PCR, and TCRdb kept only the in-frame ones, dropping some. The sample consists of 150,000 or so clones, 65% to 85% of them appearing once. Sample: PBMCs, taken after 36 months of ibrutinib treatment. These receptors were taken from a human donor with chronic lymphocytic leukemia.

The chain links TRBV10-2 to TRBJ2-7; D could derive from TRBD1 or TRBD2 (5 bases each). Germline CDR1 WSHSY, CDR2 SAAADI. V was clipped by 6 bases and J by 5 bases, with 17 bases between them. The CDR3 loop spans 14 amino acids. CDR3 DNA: TGCGCCAGCAGCCCCGGGACCTTCGGGGACGAGCAGTACTTC. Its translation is CASSPGTFGDEQYF.

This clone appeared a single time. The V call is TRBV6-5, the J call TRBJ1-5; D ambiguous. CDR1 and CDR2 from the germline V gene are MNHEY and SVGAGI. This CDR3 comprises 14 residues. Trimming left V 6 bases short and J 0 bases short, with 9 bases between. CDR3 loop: CASSFSHSNQPQHF. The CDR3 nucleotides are TGTGCCAGCAGCTTCAGTCATAGCAATCAGCCCCAGCATTTT.

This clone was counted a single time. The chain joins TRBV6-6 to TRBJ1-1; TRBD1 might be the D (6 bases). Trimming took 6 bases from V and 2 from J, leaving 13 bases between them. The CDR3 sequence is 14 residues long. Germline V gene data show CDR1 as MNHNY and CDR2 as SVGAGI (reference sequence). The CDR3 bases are TGTGCCAGCAGCGCCGGGACACTAAACACTGAAGCTTTCTTT. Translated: CASSAGTLNTEAFF.

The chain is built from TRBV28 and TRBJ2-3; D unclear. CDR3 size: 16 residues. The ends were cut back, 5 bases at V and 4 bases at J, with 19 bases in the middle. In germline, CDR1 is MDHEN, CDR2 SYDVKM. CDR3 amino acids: CASSPPRHYSADTQYF. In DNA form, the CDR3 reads TGTGCCAGCAGTCCACCCCGCCATTACAGTGCAGATACGCAGTATTTT. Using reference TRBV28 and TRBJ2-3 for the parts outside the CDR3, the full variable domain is DVKVTQSSRYLVKRTGEKVFLECVQDMDHENMFWYRQDPGLGLRLIYFSYDVKMKEKGDIPEGYSVSREKKERFSLILESASTNQTSMYLCASSPPRHYSADTQYFGPGTRLTVL.

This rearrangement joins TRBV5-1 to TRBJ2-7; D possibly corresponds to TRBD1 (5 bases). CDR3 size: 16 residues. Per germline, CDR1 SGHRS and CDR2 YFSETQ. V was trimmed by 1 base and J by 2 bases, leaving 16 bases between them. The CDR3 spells CASSLQPTVKTYEQYF. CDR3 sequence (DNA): TGCGCCAGCAGCTTGCAGCCGACAGTGAAGACCTACGAGCAGTACTTC.

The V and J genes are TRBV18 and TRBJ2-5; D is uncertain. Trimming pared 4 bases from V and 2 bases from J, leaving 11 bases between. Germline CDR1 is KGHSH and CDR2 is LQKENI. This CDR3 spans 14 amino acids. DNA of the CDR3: TGTGCCAGCTCACAATGGACGGAACAAGAGACCCAGTACTTC. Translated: CASSQWTEQETQYF.

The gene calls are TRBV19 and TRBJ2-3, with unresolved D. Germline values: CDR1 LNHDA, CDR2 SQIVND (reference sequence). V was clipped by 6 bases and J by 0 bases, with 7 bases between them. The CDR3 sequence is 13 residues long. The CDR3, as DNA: TGTGCCAGTAGCCAGACAAGCACAGATACGCAGTATTTT. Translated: CASSQTSTDTQYF.

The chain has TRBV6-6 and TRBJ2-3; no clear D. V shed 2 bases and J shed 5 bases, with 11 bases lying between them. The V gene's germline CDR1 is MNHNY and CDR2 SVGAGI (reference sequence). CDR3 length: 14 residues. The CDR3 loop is CASSYALVGDTQYF. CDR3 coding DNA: TGTGCCAGCAGTTACGCCTTAGTCGGAGATACGCAGTATTTT.